This paragraph reports one T cell receptor beta chain. This entry belongs to a study of shared clonotypes between healthy human individuals. The naive CD8 fraction comprised CD45RO-negative cells positively selected for CCR7 and excluded terminally differentiated effector memory CD45RA+ cells. Only Caucasian adults living in Nashville, Tennessee made up the donor group. Researchers ran the assay at a deep level. TCRdb's copy holds only in-frame clones and misses some; the assay was immunoSEQ multiplex PCR. The data show more than 2 million clones, about 95% seen once. Trimming pared 2 bases from V and 2 bases from J, leaving 7 bases between. Germline V gene lookup returns CDR1 MGHRA and CDR2 YSYEKL. The CDR3 runs 14 residues.

The rearrangement joins TRBV4-1 to TRBJ1-3; no definite D call. The receptor comes from a man aged 18 to 30 in good health. The material sequenced was naive CD8+ T cells sorted from blood. The CDR3 spells CASSQTGTGNTIYF. CDR3 coding DNA: TGCGCCAGCAGCCAAACCGGGACTGGAAACACCATATATTTT.